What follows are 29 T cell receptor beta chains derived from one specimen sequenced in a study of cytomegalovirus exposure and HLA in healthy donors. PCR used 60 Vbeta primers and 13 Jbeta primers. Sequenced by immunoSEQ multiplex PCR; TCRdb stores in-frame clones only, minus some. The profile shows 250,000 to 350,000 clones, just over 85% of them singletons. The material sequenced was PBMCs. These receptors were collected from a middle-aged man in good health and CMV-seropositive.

CDR3 protein: CASSLVGDRRTEAFF. The CDR3 DNA reads TGTGCCAGCAGCTTAGTTGGGGACAGGCGCACTGAAGCTTTCTTT. V usage is TRBV7-3 and J usage is TRBJ1-1, with 8 bases matching TRBD1. Germline lookup yields CDR1 SGHTA and CDR2 FQGTGA. Trimming at V came to 2 bases and at J to 4 bases, leaving 6 bases not matched to a gene. The CDR3 is made up of 15 amino acids.

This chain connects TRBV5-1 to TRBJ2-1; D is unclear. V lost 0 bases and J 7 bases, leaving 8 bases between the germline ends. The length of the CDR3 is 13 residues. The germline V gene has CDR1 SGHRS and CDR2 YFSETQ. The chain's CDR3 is CASSLANRNEQFF. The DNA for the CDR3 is TGCGCCAGCAGCTTGGCGAATCGGAATGAGCAGTTCTTC. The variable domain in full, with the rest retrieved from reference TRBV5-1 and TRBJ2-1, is KAGVTQTPRYLIKTRGQQVTLSCSPISGHRSVSWYQQTPGQGLQFLFEYFSETQRNKGNFPGRFSGRQFSNSRSEMNVSTLELGDSALYLCASSLANRNEQFFGPGTRLTVL.

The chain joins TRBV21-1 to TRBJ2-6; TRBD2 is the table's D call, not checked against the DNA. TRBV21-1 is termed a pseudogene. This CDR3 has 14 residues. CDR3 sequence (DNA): TGTGCCAGCTCGGCGACGGGTGGGGCCAACGTCCTGACTTTC. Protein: CASSATGGANVLTF.

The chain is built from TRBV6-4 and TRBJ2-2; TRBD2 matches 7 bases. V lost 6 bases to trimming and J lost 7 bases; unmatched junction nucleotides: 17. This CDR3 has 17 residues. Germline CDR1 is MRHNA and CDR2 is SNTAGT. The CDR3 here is CASRTYEGGPGGGELFF. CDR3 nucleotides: TGTGCCAGCAGGACGTATGAGGGAGGCCCGGGGGGCGGGGAGCTGTTTTTT.

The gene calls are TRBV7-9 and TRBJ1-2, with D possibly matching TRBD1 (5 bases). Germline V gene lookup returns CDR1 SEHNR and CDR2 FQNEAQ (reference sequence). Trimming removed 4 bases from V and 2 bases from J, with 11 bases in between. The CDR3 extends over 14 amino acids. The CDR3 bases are TGTGCCAGCAGCTGGGGCACAGCCAACTATGGCTACACCTTC. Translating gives CASSWGTANYGYTF.

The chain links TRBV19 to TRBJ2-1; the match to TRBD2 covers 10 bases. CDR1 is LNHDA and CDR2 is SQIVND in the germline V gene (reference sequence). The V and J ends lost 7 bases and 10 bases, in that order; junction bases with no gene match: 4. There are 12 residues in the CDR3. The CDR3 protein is CASKGLAKEQFF. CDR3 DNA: TGTGCCAGTAAGGGACTAGCGAAAGAGCAGTTCTTC.

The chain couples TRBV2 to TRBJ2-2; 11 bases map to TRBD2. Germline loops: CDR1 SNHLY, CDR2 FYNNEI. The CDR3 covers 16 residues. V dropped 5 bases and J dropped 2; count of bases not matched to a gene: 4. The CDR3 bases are TGTGCCAGCAGTTCGGGACTAGCGGACAACACCGGGGAGCTGTTTTTT. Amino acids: CASSSGLADNTGELFF.

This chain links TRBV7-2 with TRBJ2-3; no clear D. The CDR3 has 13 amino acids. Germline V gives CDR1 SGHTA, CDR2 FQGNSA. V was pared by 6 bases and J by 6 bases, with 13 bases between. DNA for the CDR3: TGTGCCAGCAGGCCAACTGCGTCGGATACGCAGTATTTT. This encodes CASRPTASDTQYF. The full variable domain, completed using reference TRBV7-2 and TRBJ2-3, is GAGVSQSPSNKVTEKGKDVELRCDPISGHTALYWYRQSLGQGLEFLIYFQGNSAPDKSGLPSDRFSAERTGGSVSTLTIQRTQQEDSAVYLCASRPTASDTQYFGPGTRLTVL.

CDR3 DNA: TGTGCCAGCAGCCCGACAGGGTCCTCGGGAAACACCATATATTTT. Its protein product is CASSPTGSSGNTIYF. The chain is built from TRBV7-9 and TRBJ1-3; 7 bases are shared with TRBD1. This CDR3 is built from 15 residues. After removal of 5 bases from V and 4 bases from J, the junction contained 8 bases not matched to a gene. Germline CDR1 and CDR2: SEHNR and FQNEAQ (reference sequence).

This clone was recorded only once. CDR3 region: CASTTGSSYEQYF. CDR3 coding DNA: TGTGCCAGCACCACCGGGAGCTCCTACGAGCAGTACTTC. The chain combines TRBV5-6 with TRBJ2-7; tentatively, D is TRBD2 (6 bases). This CDR3 region has 13 residues. From germline, CDR1 is SGHDT and CDR2 YYEEEE. The V end was cut by 6 bases, the J end by 0 bases, with 10 bases between.

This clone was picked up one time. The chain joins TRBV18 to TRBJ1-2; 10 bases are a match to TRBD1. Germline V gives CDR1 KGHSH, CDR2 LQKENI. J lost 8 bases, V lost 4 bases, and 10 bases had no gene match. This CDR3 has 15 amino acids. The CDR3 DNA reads TGTGCCAGCTCACGGGAGACAGGGGGCGTTCAAGGCTACACCTTC. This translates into CASSRETGGVQGYTF.

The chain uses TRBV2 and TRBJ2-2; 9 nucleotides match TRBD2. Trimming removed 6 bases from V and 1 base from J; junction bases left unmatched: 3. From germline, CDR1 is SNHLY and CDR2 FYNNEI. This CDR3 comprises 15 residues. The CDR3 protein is CASSGAGGNTGELFF. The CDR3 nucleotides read TGTGCCAGCAGCGGAGCGGGAGGGAACACCGGGGAGCTGTTTTTT.

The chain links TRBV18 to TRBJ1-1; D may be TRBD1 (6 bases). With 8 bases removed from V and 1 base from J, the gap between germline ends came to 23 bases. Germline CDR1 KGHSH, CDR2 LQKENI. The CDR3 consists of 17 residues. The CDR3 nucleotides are TGTGCCAGCGACGGGACGGGGGGCGCAAGTAGGAACACTGAAGCTTTCTTT. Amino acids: CASDGTGGASRNTEAFF.

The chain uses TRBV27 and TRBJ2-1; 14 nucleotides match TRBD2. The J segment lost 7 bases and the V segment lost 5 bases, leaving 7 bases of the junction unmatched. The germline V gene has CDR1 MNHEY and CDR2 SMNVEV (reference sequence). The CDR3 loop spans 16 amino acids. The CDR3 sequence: CASSARLAGGENEQFF. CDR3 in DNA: TGTGCCAGCAGTGCCAGACTAGCGGGAGGGGAGAATGAGCAGTTCTTC.

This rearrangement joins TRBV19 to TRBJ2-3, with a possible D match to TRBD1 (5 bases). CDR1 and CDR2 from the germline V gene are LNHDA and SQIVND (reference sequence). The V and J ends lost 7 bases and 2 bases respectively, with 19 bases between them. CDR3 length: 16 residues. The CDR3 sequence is CASTINYRPSTDTQYF. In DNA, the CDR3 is TGTGCCAGTACCATAAACTACAGGCCTTCCACAGATACGCAGTATTTT.

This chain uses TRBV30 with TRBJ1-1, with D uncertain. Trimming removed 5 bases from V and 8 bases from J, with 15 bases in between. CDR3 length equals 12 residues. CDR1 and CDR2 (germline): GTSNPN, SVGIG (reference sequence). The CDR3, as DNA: TGTGCCTGGGGAGGGCGGACTAACGAAGCTTTCTTT. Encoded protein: CAWGGRTNEAFF.

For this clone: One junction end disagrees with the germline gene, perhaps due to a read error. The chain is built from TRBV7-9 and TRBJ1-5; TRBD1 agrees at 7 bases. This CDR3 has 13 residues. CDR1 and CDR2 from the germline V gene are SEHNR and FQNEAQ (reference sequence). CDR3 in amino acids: CSSSLQGNQPQHF. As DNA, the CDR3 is TGTTCCAGCAGCTTACAGGGGAATCAGCCCCAGCATTTT.

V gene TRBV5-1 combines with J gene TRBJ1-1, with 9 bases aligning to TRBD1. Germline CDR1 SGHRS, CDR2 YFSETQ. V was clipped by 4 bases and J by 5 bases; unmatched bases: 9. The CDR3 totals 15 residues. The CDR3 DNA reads TGCGCCAGCAGCGGGACGGGACAGGGTTGGACTGAAGCTTTCTTT. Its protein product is CASSGTGQGWTEAFF.

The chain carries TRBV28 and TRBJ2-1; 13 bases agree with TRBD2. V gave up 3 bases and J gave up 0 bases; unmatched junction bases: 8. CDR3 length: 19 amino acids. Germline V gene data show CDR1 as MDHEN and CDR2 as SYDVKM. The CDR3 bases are TGTGCCAGCAGTTTTGGAACTAGCGGGAGGGAAAGCTCCTACAATGAGCAGTTCTTC. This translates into CASSFGTSGRESSYNEQFF.

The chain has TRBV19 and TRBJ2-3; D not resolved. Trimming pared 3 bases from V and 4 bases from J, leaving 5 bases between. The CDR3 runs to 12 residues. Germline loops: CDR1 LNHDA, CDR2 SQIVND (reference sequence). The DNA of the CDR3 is TGTGCCAGTAGTATCGTCGCAGATACGCAGTATTTT. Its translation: CASSIVADTQYF.

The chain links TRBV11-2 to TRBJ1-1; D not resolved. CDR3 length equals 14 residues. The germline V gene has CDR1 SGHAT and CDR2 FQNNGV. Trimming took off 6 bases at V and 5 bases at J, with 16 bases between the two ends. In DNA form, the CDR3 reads TGTGCCAGCAGAGCGGGCCAGGTCTTGACTGAAGCTTTCTTT. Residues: CASRAGQVLTEAFF.

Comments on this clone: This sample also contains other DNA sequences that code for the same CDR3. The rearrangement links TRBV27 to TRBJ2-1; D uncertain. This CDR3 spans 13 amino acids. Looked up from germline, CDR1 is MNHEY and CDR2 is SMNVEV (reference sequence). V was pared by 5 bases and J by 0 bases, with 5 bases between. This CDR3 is CASSRPSYNEQFF. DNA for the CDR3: TGTGCCAGCAGTCGTCCCTCCTACAATGAGCAGTTCTTC.

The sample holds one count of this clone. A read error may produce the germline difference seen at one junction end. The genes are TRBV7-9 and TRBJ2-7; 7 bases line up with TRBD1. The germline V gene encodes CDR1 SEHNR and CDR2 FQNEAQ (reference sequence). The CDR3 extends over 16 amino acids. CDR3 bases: TGTTCCAGCAGCTTAGCTGGGACAGAGCTTGCGTACGAGCAGTACTTC. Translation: CSSSLAGTELAYEQYF. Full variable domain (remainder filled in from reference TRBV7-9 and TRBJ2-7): DTGVSQNPRHKITKRGQNVTFRCDPISEHNRLYWYRQTLGQGPEFLTYFQNEAQLEKSRLLSDRFSAERPKGSFSTLEIQRTEQGDSAMYLCSSSLAGTELAYEQYFGPGTRLTVT.

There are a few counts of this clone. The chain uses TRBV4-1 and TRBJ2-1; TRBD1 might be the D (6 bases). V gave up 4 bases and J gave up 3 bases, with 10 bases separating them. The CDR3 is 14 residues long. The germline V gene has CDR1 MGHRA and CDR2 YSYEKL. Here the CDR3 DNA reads TGCGCCAGCAGCCCCGGGACAATCTACAATGAGCAGTTCTTC. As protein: CASSPGTIYNEQFF.

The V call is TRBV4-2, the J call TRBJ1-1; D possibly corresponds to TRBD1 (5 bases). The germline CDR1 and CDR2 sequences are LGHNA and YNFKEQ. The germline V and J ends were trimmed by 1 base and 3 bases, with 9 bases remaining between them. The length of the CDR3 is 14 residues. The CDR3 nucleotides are TGTGCCAGCAGCCAAGCCGACAGTTACACTGAAGCTTTCTTT. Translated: CASSQADSYTEAFF.

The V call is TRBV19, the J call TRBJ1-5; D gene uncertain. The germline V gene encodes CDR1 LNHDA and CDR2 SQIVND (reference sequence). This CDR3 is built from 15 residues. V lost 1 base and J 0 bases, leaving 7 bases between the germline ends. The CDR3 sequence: CASSIASYSNQPQHF. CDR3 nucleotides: TGTGCCAGTAGTATAGCCAGTTATAGCAATCAGCCCCAGCATTTT.

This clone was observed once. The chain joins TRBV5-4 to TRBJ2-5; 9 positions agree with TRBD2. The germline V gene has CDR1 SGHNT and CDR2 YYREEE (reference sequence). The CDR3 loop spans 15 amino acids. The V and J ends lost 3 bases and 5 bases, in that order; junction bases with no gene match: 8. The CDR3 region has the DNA TGTGCCAGCAGCTGGGGGGCTAGCGGGATGGAGACCCAGTACTTC. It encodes CASSWGASGMETQYF.

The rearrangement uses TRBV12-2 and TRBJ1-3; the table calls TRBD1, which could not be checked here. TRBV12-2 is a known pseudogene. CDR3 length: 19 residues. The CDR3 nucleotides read TGTGCAAGTCGCTTATACTTTGGACAGGTTAGACTCTCTGGAAACACCATATATTTT. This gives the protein CASRLYFGQVRLSGNTIYF.

The CDR3 bases are TGTGCCAGTAGTCCCGCGGGTGCCTACAATGAGCAGTTCTTC. It yields the protein CASSPAGAYNEQFF. This sequence joins TRBV19 and TRBJ2-1; maybe TRBD2 (5 bases). The V gene lost 5 bases and the J gene lost 2 bases, with 10 bases spanning the gap. The CDR3 runs 14 residues. CDR1 is LNHDA, CDR2 SQIVND, per germline (reference sequence). Variable domain in full (rest from reference TRBV19 and TRBJ2-1): DGGITQSPKYLFRKEGQNVTLSCEQNLNHDAMYWYRQDPGQGLRLIYYSQIVNDFQKGDIAEGYSVSREKKESFPLTVTSAQKNPTAFYLCASSPAGAYNEQFFGPGTRLTVL.